This note documents a single T cell receptor beta chain sequence. The data are from a study of T cell clonotyping in hematopoietic cell transplantation. The length of the CDR3 is 17 residues. Trimming took 3 bases from V and 2 from J; bases not matched to a gene: 12. Germline V CDR1 and CDR2: SGDLS, YYNGEE. Libraries were prepared by immunoSEQ multiplex PCR; TCRdb keeps only in-frame clonotypes and omits some of them. In the table there are roughly 27,000 clones, approximately 94% of which are singletons. The specimen was peripheral blood mononuclear cells. The chain carries TRBV9 and TRBJ1-1; TRBD1 matches 8 bases. This receptor was taken from a man aged 45-65 years in good health. Some clones in this sample may be carry-over from other donors' samples. CDR3 residues: CASSGLRDRQSNTEAFF. The CDR3 DNA reads as TGTGCCAGCAGCGGCCTCCGGGACAGGCAAAGTAACACTGAAGCTTTCTTT.